This T cell receptor (beta chain) was observed in a study of T cell responses to AZD1222 COVID-19 vaccine. Study-level information: Second-dose intervals near 4 or 12 weeks were combined.

General study findings and limits: Repertoires in all cases were sampled only once the peak T cell response had passed. Among those given AZD1222, only 5 to 7 were seropositive at baseline.

The germline V gene has CDR1 SGHAT and CDR2 FQNNGV. V shed 6 bases and J shed 8 bases, with 8 bases lying between them. The CDR3 has 11 amino acids. Here immunoSEQ multiplex PCR was the method, and the copy in TCRdb shows in-frame clones only, minus some. This sample has 100,000 to 150,000 clones, with around 90% found just once. To note about this clone: Its target is not known.

This receptor was identified in an adult in good health. The sequences come from peripheral blood, collected on day 0 of AZD1222 vaccination. The V and J genes are TRBV11-2 and TRBJ2-1; D gene unclear. CDR3 in amino acids: CASRQSHEQFF. The CDR3 DNA sequence: TGTGCCAGCAGGCAATCCCATGAGCAGTTCTTC.